The present T cell receptor beta chain was sequenced within a study of blood T cell dynamics during melanoma immunotherapy. Overall study: First-line therapy was either pembrolizumab or nivolumab with ipilimumab for metastatic melanoma.

This table comes from immunoSEQ multiplex PCR, and its TCRdb copy is limited to in-frame clones, with some not included. Of 8,000 to 10,000 clones listed, around 90% were seen once; the top ten hold over 30%. The CDR3 sequence is 13 residues long. Looked up from germline, CDR1 is SGHNT and CDR2 is YYREEE (reference sequence). Time point denoted: pre-treatment baseline. Response was assessed by RECIST 1.1 at 12 weeks, except a couple of rapid progressors. Patients had no prior systemic cancer treatment, immunosuppressants or other active cancers. V and J are TRBV5-4 and TRBJ2-5; no clear D. The J call could be wrong; TRBJ2-7 is a better fit for the DNA end. This clonotype was sampled from a human donor with melanoma. The specimen was blood, collected from a patient treated with checkpoint blockade. The CDR3 spells CASSLPHGNEQYF. CDR3 nucleotide sequence: TGTGCCAGCAGCTTGCCCCACGGAAACGAGCAGTACTTC.